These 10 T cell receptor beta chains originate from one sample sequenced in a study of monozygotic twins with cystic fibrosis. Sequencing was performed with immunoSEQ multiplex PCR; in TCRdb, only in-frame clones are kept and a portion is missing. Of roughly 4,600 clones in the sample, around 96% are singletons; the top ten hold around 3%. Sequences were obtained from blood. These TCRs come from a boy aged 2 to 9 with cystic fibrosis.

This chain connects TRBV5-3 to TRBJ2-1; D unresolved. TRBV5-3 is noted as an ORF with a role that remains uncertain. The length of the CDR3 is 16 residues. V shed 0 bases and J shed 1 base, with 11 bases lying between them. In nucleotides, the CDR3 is TGTGCCAGAAGCTTGGGCATTGCGAGATCCTACAATGAGCAGTTCTTC. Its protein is CARSLGIARSYNEQFF.

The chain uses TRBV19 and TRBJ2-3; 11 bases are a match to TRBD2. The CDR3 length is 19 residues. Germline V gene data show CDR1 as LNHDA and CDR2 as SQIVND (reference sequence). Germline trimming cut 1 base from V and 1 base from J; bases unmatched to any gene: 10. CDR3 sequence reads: CASSIGLAGGLLGTDTQYF. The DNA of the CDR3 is TGTGCCAGTAGTATAGGGCTAGCGGGGGGACTTCTAGGCACAGATACGCAGTATTTT.

The CDR3 loop is CATSFPASGANVLTF. In nucleotides, the CDR3 is TGTGCCACCAGCTTTCCGGCCTCTGGGGCCAACGTCCTGACTTTC. This chain uses TRBV15 with TRBJ2-6; no definite D call. From germline, CDR1 is LNHNV and CDR2 YYDKDF (reference sequence). This CDR3 comprises 15 residues. V was trimmed by 5 bases and J by 0 bases, leaving 8 bases between them.

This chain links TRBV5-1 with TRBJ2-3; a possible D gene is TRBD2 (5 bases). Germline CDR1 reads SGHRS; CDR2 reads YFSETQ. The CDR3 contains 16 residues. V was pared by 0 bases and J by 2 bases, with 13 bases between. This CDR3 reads CASSLGGASNTDTQYF. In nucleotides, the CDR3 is TGCGCCAGCAGCTTGGGTGGAGCTAGCAACACAGATACGCAGTATTTT.

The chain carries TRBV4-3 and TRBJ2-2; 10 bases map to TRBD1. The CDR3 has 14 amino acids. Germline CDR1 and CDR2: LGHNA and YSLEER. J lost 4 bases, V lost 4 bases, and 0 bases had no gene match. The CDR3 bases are TGCGCCAGCAGCCGGACAGGGGGCACCGGGGAGCTGTTTTTT. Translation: CASSRTGGTGELFF.

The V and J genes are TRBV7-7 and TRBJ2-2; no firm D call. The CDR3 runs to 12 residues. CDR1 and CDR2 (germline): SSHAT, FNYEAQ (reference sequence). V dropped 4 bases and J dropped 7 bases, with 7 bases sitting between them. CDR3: CASSSFGGELFF. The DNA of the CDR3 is TGTGCCAGCAGCTCTTTCGGCGGGGAGCTGTTTTTT.

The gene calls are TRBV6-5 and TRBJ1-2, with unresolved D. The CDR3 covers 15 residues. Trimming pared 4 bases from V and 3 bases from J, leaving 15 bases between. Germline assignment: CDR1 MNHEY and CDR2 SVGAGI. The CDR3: CASSSYPGEDYGYTF. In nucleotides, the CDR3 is TGTGCCAGCAGTTCCTATCCAGGAGAAGACTATGGCTACACCTTC.

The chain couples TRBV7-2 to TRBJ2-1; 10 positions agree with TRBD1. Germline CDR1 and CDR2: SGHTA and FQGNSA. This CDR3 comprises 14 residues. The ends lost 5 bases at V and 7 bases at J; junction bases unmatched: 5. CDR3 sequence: CASSGGTGANEQFF. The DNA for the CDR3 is TGTGCCAGCAGCGGGGGGACAGGGGCTAATGAGCAGTTCTTC.

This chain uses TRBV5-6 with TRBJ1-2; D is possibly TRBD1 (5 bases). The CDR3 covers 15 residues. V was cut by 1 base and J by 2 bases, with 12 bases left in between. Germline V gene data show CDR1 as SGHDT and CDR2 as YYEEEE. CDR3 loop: CASSLRLGGNYGYTF. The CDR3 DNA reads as TGTGCCAGCAGCTTGAGGTTGGGGGGGAACTATGGCTACACCTTC.

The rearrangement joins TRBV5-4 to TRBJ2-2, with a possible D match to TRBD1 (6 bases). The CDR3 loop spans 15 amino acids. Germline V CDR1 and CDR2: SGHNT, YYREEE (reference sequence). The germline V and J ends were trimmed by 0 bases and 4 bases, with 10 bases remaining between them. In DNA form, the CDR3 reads TGTGCCAGCAGCTTGGGCCGCAGGGGCACCGGGGAGCTGTTTTTT. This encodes CASSLGRRGTGELFF.